Below, 11 T cell receptor beta chains from the same sample are listed, as sequenced in a study of T cells in Graves' hyperthyroidism and ophthalmopathy. Amplified regions were TCR beta CDR3 sequences from RNA transcripts. HTBI primers were used for first-round RT-PCR of the TCR CDR3. TCRdb independently ran MiXCR on the multiplex PCR reads; one entry per CDR3 protein. The sample has some 400,000 distinct CDR3 sequences, about 15% seen once; the top ten hold approximately 9.9%. Sequencing input: blood. These receptors all stem from a woman between 55 and 75 years old with Graves' hyperthyroidism.

The chain carries TRBV5-6 and TRBJ2-2; 12 nucleotides match TRBD2. CDR1 is SGHDT and CDR2 is YYEEEE in the germline V gene. Losses at the gene ends were 4 bases for V and 0 bases for J; bases not matched to a gene: 4. This CDR3 has 17 amino acids. DNA of the CDR3: TGTGCCAGCAGCACCCGACTAGCGGGGGCGAACACCGGGGAGCTGTTTTTT. Encoded protein: CASSTRLAGANTGELFF. Supplemented by reference TRBV5-6 and TRBJ2-2, the full variable domain reads DAGVTQSPTHLIKTRGQQVTLRCSPKSGHDTVSWYQQALGQGPQFIFQYYEEEERQRGNFPDRFSGHQFPNYSSELNVNALLLGDSALYLCASSTRLAGANTGELFFGEGSRLTVL.

The V call is TRBV3-1, the J call TRBJ2-1; D uncertain. Germline V gene lookup returns CDR1 LGHDT and CDR2 YNNKEL (reference sequence). V was shortened by 1 base and J by 8 bases, with 18 bases between the two germline ends. This CDR3 spans 16 amino acids. The CDR3: CASSQGETVVRDEQFF. For the CDR3, the DNA is TGTGCCAGCAGCCAAGGAGAAACGGTAGTTAGGGATGAGCAGTTCTTC.

This clonotype was counted many times. The rearrangement links TRBV15 to TRBJ2-7; D remains ambiguous. V was cut by 0 bases and J by 0 bases, with 6 bases left in between. The CDR3 length is 14 residues. Germline V gene lookup returns CDR1 LNHNV and CDR2 YYDKDF (reference sequence). CDR3 nucleotide sequence: TGTGCCACCAGCAGAGACACCAGCTCCTACGAGCAGTACTTC. It translates to CATSRDTSSYEQYF. The variable domain in full, with the rest retrieved from reference TRBV15 and TRBJ2-7, is DAMVIQNPRYQVTQFGKPVTLSCSQTLNHNVMYWYQQKSSQAPKLLFHYYDKDFNNEADTPDNFQSRRPNTSFCFLDIRSPGLGDTAMYLCATSRDTSSYEQYFGPGTRLTVT.

There are many counts of this clonotype. The V gene is TRBV11-2, the J gene TRBJ2-5; either TRBD1 or TRBD2 may fit D (5 bases each). CDR1 and CDR2 from the germline V gene are SGHAT and FQNNGV. V was trimmed by 4 bases and J by 2 bases, leaving 8 bases between them. This CDR3 is built from 13 residues. CDR3 in DNA: TGTGCCAGCAGCTCCTGGGGGCAAGAGACCCAGTACTTC. The encoded protein is CASSSWGQETQYF.

This clonotype was counted ten times or more. This chain joins TRBV18 and TRBJ2-1; tentatively, D is TRBD2 (5 bases). Germline V lookup: CDR1 KGHSH, CDR2 LQKENI. The CDR3 sequence is 15 residues long. V was cut by 3 bases and J by 12 bases, with 21 bases left in between. The CDR3 DNA reads TGTGCCAGCTCACCGGCTTCTTCCCGGACTCTAGGGCAGTTCTTC. Protein sequence: CASSPASSRTLGQFF.

This clonotype was observed at least ten times. J is TRBJ2-2 and V is TRBV15; 7 positions agree with TRBD2. V lost 0 bases to trimming and J lost 1 base; unmatched junction nucleotides: 5. This CDR3 region has 17 residues. CDR1 and CDR2 (germline): LNHNV, YYDKDF (reference sequence). The CDR3 reads CATSRDRLAGNTGELFF. The CDR3 nucleotides read TGTGCCACCAGCAGAGATCGGTTAGCGGGGAACACCGGGGAGCTGTTTTTT. The complete variable domain, with remaining parts taken from reference TRBV15 and TRBJ2-2, reads DAMVIQNPRYQVTQFGKPVTLSCSQTLNHNVMYWYQQKSSQAPKLLFHYYDKDFNNEADTPDNFQSRRPNTSFCFLDIRSPGLGDTAMYLCATSRDRLAGNTGELFFGEGSRLTVL.

This clonotype was picked up a small number of times. This chain connects TRBV6-1 to TRBJ2-7; TRBD1 matches 7 bases. CDR1 is MNHNS and CDR2 is SASEGT in the germline V gene. V gave up 4 bases and J gave up 6 bases; unmatched junction bases: 6. The CDR3 is made up of 13 amino acids. This CDR3 reads CASSAGQSSEQYF. The CDR3 nucleotides read TGTGCCAGCAGTGCGGGACAGTCTTCCGAGCAGTACTTC.

Ten or more counts support this clonotype. This chain connects TRBV18 to TRBJ1-1; 9 bases match TRBD1. The CDR3 has 16 amino acids. The V segment lost 4 bases and the J segment 0 bases; nucleotides outside the gene matches: 6. From germline, CDR1 is KGHSH and CDR2 LQKENI. The CDR3 bases are TGTGCCAGCTCACGGGGGGACAGGGATCTGAACACTGAAGCTTTCTTT. Protein sequence: CASSRGDRDLNTEAFF.

This clonotype was observed at least ten times. The CDR3: CASSPAGTGHSPLHF. In DNA form, the CDR3 reads TGTGCCAGCAGTCCCGCCGGGACAGGGCATTCACCCCTCCACTTT. V and J are TRBV28 and TRBJ1-6; 9 bases are a match to TRBD1. The ends lost 5 bases at V and 8 bases at J; junction bases unmatched: 7. The CDR3 sequence is 15 residues long. Germline V lookup: CDR1 MDHEN, CDR2 SYDVKM. The whole variable domain, remainder taken from reference TRBV28 and TRBJ1-6, is DVKVTQSSRYLVKRTGEKVFLECVQDMDHENMFWYRQDPGLGLRLIYFSYDVKMKEKGDIPEGYSVSREKKERFSLILESASTNQTSMYLCASSPAGTGHSPLHFGNGTRLTVT.

The chain combines TRBV6-1 with TRBJ2-1; 10 bases line up with TRBD1. This CDR3 has 15 residues. V shed 3 bases, J shed 8 bases, and the junction held 7 bases outside the gene matches. Germline V gives CDR1 MNHNS, CDR2 SASEGT. Here the CDR3 reads CASSDFRTGGDEQFF. In DNA, the CDR3 is TGTGCCAGCAGTGACTTCAGGACAGGGGGGGATGAGCAGTTCTTC.

In regard to this clonotype: Relative to the germline gene, one junction end is altered; a read error may explain this. The chain has TRBV7-7 and TRBJ2-1, with TRBD2 as a possible D gene (6 bases). This CDR3 comprises 18 residues. CDR1 and CDR2 from the germline V gene are SSHAT and FNYEAQ (reference sequence). CDR3 DNA sequence: TGTGCTAGCAGCCTAGGGCCACCGGGACTTGGGTCCTACAATGAGCAGTTCTTC. It codes for CASSLGPPGLGSYNEQFF.